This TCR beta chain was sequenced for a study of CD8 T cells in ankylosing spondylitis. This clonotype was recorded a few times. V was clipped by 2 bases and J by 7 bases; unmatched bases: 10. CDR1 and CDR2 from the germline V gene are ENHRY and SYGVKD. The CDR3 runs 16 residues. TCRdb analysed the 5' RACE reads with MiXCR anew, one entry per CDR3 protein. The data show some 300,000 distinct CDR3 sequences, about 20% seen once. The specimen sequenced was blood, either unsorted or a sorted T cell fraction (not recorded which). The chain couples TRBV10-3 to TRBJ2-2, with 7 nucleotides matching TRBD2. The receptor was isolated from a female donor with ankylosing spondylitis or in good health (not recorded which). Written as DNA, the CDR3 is TGTGCCATCAGTGAGCCGGGCCTAGCGGTGGGCGGGGAGCTGTTTTTT. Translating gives CAISEPGLAVGGELFF.